A single sample gave rise to the 16 T cell receptor beta chains below, sequenced in a study of cytomegalovirus exposure and HLA in healthy donors. Both 60 Vbeta primers and 13 Jbeta primers went into the PCR. Method: immunoSEQ multiplex PCR; TCRdb's copy keeps in-frame clones and lacks some. The repertoire holds 100,000 or so clones, around 80% seen once, with about 7.5% in the top ten. The sequenced sample consisted of PBMCs. The receptors stem from a man in his forties in good health and CMV-seropositive.

The chain joins TRBV7-2 to TRBJ2-1; D possibly corresponds to TRBD1 (6 bases). CDR3 length: 14 amino acids. In germline, CDR1 is SGHTA, CDR2 FQGNSA. The V gene lost 5 bases and the J gene lost 6 bases, with 14 bases spanning the gap. The CDR3 nucleotides are TGTGCCAGCAGCCCCACGGACAGACTCAATGAGCAGTTCTTC. Translated: CASSPTDRLNEQFF.

The V and J genes are TRBV11-2 and TRBJ2-7; D is unclear. CDR3 length: 13 residues. CDR1 SGHAT and CDR2 FQNNGV come from the germline V gene. V shed 3 bases and J shed 5 bases, with 11 bases lying between them. CDR3 sequence: CASSFAGANEQYF. Written as DNA, the CDR3 is TGTGCCAGCAGCTTCGCCGGAGCTAACGAGCAGTACTTC.

This chain uses TRBV7-2 with TRBJ1-2; 7 positions match TRBD1. Germline assignment: CDR1 SGHTA and CDR2 FQGNSA. The CDR3 has 15 amino acids. V was pared by 2 bases and J by 2 bases, with 5 bases of the junction left unmatched. The CDR3, as DNA: TGTGCCAGCAGCTTATTTAGGGGGCAGAACTATGGCTACACCTTC. This codes for CASSLFRGQNYGYTF. Filled out from reference TRBV7-2 and TRBJ1-2, the complete variable domain reads GAGVSQSPSNKVTEKGKDVELRCDPISGHTALYWYRQSLGQGLEFLIYFQGNSAPDKSGLPSDRFSAERTGGSVSTLTIQRTQQEDSAVYLCASSLFRGQNYGYTFGSGTRLTVV.

The CDR3 nucleotides read TGTGCCAGCAGCACCCGGGGGGGACTAGCGGGAGTGGGGTCCAATGAGCAGTTCTTC. Its protein product is CASSTRGGLAGVGSNEQFF. The genes are TRBV9 and TRBJ2-1, with 14 nucleotides matching TRBD2. Losses at the gene ends were 4 bases for V and 6 bases for J; bases not matched to a gene: 15. The CDR3 runs 19 residues. The germline V gene encodes CDR1 SGDLS and CDR2 YYNGEE.

The chain has TRBV7-3 and TRBJ2-1; D is possibly TRBD2 (5 bases). Germline CDR1 reads SGHTA; CDR2 reads FQGTGA. The CDR3 sequence is 13 residues long. Trimming removed 5 bases from V and 4 bases from J, with 9 bases in between. For the CDR3, the DNA is TGTGCCAGCAGCCCCGGGGTTTACAATGAGCAGTTCTTC. It codes for CASSPGVYNEQFF. Full variable domain (outside the CDR3, taken from reference TRBV7-3 and TRBJ2-1): GAGVSQTPSNKVTEKGKYVELRCDPISGHTALYWYRQSLGQGPEFLIYFQGTGAADDSGLPNDRFFAVRPEGSVSTLKIQRTERGDSAVYLCASSPGVYNEQFFGPGTRLTVL.

The genes are TRBV7-3 and TRBJ1-2; TRBD1 agrees at 9 bases. The junction had 0 bases not matched to a gene; V was cut back by 1 base and J by 6 bases. Germline lookup yields CDR1 SGHTA and CDR2 FQGTGA. The CDR3 contains 13 residues. CDR3 sequence: CASSLRQGDGYTF. As DNA, the CDR3 is TGTGCCAGCAGCTTAAGACAGGGGGATGGCTACACCTTC.

This clone has only one observation. The CDR3 region is CASSFMRLVGLGEQYF. DNA for the CDR3: TGTGCCAGCAGCTTTATGCGACTAGTCGGTCTAGGCGAGCAGTACTTC. The V gene is TRBV7-2, the J gene TRBJ2-7, with D possibly being TRBD2 (6 bases). The CDR3 has 16 amino acids. Trimming cost V 3 bases and J 6 bases, with 21 bases left between them. Per the germline V gene, CDR1 is SGHTA and CDR2 is FQGNSA.

This clone has just one count. The chain carries TRBV9 and TRBJ2-7, with 8 bases fitting TRBD2. The CDR3 spans 15 residues. V lost 0 bases and J lost 7; bases outside the gene matches: 9. Germline lookup yields CDR1 SGDLS and CDR2 YYNGEE. In DNA form, the CDR3 reads TGTGCCAGCAGCGTAGAGACGGGAGGGACGGGAGAGCAGTACTTC. Translated, it gives CASSVETGGTGEQYF.

The rearrangement uses TRBV5-8 and TRBJ1-1, with TRBD1 as a possible D gene (6 bases). The CDR3 is 15 residues long. Germline CDR1 and CDR2: SGHTS and YDEGEE. The V end was cut by 3 bases, the J end by 5 bases, with 17 bases between. CDR3: CASSWQLGTGTEAFF. In DNA form, the CDR3 reads TGTGCCAGCAGCTGGCAGTTAGGCACAGGGACTGAAGCTTTCTTT.

The chain combines TRBV14 with TRBJ2-1; 7 positions agree with TRBD2. Germline CDR1 and CDR2: SGHDN and FVKESK. The CDR3 loop spans 13 amino acids. Germline trimming cut 4 bases from V and 14 bases from J; bases unmatched to any gene: 11. The DNA for the CDR3 is TGTGCCAGCAGCCGCGATCCTAGCGGAGGAAAGTTCTTC. Translated, it gives CASSRDPSGGKFF.

In its sample, this clone was seen a few times. This chain links TRBV5-5 with TRBJ2-4; 15 positions agree with TRBD2. Per the germline V gene, CDR1 is SGHKS and CDR2 is YYEKEE (reference sequence). J was trimmed by 1 base and V by 4 bases; bases with no gene match: 6. The CDR3 spans 18 residues. In nucleotides, the CDR3 is TGTGCCAGCAGCCTGGGACTAGCGGGGGGTACCGCCAAAAACATTCAGTACTTC. Protein: CASSLGLAGGTAKNIQYF.

The V gene is TRBV7-2, the J gene TRBJ2-5; D is perhaps TRBD1 (5 bases). Gene TRBJ2-7 matches the end of the DNA better, so the J call may be wrong. This CDR3 has 13 residues. CDR1 SGHTA and CDR2 FQGNSA come from the germline V gene. This chain's CDR3 is CASSFGRVDEQYF. The CDR3 DNA follows: TGTGCCAGCAGCTTCGGCAGGGTGGACGAGCAGTACTTC.

This clone was observed a single time. The chain employs TRBV9 and TRBJ2-1; D remains ambiguous. V lost 1 base to trimming and J lost 0 bases, with 5 bases between them. The germline V gene has CDR1 SGDLS and CDR2 YYNGEE. The CDR3 consists of 14 residues. The CDR3 DNA reads TGTGCCAGCAGCGTAATCTCCTCCTACAATGAGCAGTTCTTC. Translated: CASSVISSYNEQFF.

The genes are TRBV7-2 and TRBJ2-5; TRBD2 agrees at 10 bases. The V gene's germline CDR1 is SGHTA and CDR2 FQGNSA. CDR3 length: 15 amino acids. Losses at the gene ends were 2 bases for V and 5 bases for J; bases not matched to a gene: 5. This CDR3 is CASSLRSGRAETQYF. The CDR3, as DNA: TGTGCCAGCAGCTTACGCAGCGGGAGGGCGGAGACCCAGTACTTC.

The rearrangement uses TRBV30 and TRBJ2-1; 13 nucleotides match TRBD2. This CDR3 contains 15 residues. CDR1 and CDR2 (germline): GTSNPN, SVGIG (reference sequence). V gave up 1 base and J gave up 12 bases; unmatched junction bases: 9. The CDR3 protein is CAWSAQGLAGVVQFF. Written as DNA, the CDR3 is TGTGCCTGGAGTGCCCAAGGACTAGCGGGAGTAGTGCAGTTCTTC.

V usage is TRBV30 and J usage is TRBJ1-6; tentatively, D is TRBD1 (5 bases). Trimming took off 4 bases at V and 7 bases at J, with 11 bases between the two ends. The CDR3 runs 13 residues. Germline V CDR1 and CDR2: GTSNPN, SVGIG (reference sequence). The CDR3 bases are TGTGCCTGGACAGGGCTTCGGAATTCACCCCTCCACTTT. Its protein is CAWTGLRNSPLHF.